Below, 10 T cell receptor beta chains from the same sample are listed, as sequenced in a study of early T cells in non-severe SARS-CoV-2 infection. TCRdb reprocessed the 5' RACE reads with MiXCR, giving one entry per CDR3 protein. The sample consists of about 46,000 distinct CDR3 sequences, roughly 10% of them appearing once. The material sequenced was whole blood, taken at baseline. These receptors were taken from an adult who was a healthcare worker with PCR-confirmed SARS-CoV-2 infection or an uninfected control (not recorded which).

V gene TRBV9 combines with J gene TRBJ2-1; 8 positions agree with TRBD2. Germline-derived CDR1 and CDR2 are SGDLS and YYNGEE. V gave up 1 base and J gave up 7 bases; unmatched junction bases: 13. This CDR3 has 17 residues. CDR3 nucleotides: TGTGCCAGCAGCGTATACCCGACTAGCGAAAATATAAATGAGCAGTTCTTC. Its protein is CASSVYPTSENINEQFF.

The sample holds a few counts of this clonotype. V is TRBV20-1 and J is TRBJ2-7, with 9 bases identical to TRBD1. Germline V lookup: CDR1 DFQATT, CDR2 SNEGSKA (reference sequence). The CDR3 sequence is 14 residues long. V dropped 2 bases and J dropped 3; count of bases not matched to a gene: 5. The CDR3 sequence: CSARQGQGIYEQYF. CDR3 DNA sequence: TGCAGTGCTAGACAGGGACAGGGAATCTACGAGCAGTACTTC.

The CDR3 sequence: CSATGSGTEAFF. For the CDR3, the DNA is TGCAGTGCTACAGGGTCGGGCACTGAAGCTTTCTTT. The rearrangement links TRBV20-1 to TRBJ1-1, with a tentative D call TRBD1 (5 bases). Germline CDR1 and CDR2: DFQATT and SNEGSKA (reference sequence). The V and J ends lost 4 bases and 4 bases respectively, with 10 bases between them. This CDR3 is built from 12 residues.

The V gene is TRBV7-9, the J gene TRBJ1-1; 9 bases map to TRBD1. The length of the CDR3 is 14 residues. Germline CDR1 and CDR2: SEHNR and FQNEAQ (reference sequence). Trimming at V came to 3 bases and at J to 3 bases, leaving 2 bases not matched to a gene. The CDR3 loop is CASSLGQGDTEAFF. CDR3 in DNA: TGTGCCAGCAGCTTGGGACAGGGAGACACTGAAGCTTTCTTT.

The sample holds a few counts of this clonotype. The chain recombines TRBV7-2 with TRBJ2-3; D uncertain. Deletions cut 4 bases from V and 7 bases from J, with 21 bases between. Germline lookup yields CDR1 SGHTA and CDR2 FQGNSA. The CDR3 consists of 16 residues. The CDR3 nucleotides read TGTGCCAGCAGCTCCCGGATAGGGCGCTTTTCCTATACGCAGTATTTT. As protein: CASSSRIGRFSYTQYF.

There are many counts of this clonotype. The V and J genes are TRBV7-9 and TRBJ1-2, with a possible D match to TRBD1 (5 bases). Trimming removed 4 bases from V and 8 bases from J, with 20 bases in between. The germline gives CDR1 SEHNR, CDR2 FQNEAQ (reference sequence). The CDR3 extends over 15 amino acids. The CDR3 loop is CASSSSGPPGGGYTF. The CDR3 DNA sequence: TGTGCCAGCAGCTCGTCGGGACCCCCCGGGGGAGGCTACACCTTC. The full variable domain, in which reference TRBV7-9 and TRBJ1-2 provide the parts outside the CDR3, is DTGVSQNPRHKITKRGQNVTFRCDPISEHNRLYWYRQTLGQGPEFLTYFQNEAQLEKSRLLSDRFSAERPKGSFSTLEIQRTEQGDSAMYLCASSSSGPPGGGYTFGSGTRLTVV.

The sample holds a few counts of this clonotype. The chain recombines TRBV5-6 with TRBJ2-3, with D perhaps matching TRBD1 (5 bases). CDR3 length: 16 residues. Deletions cut 5 bases from V and 3 bases from J, with 19 bases between. From germline, CDR1 is SGHDT and CDR2 YYEEEE. The CDR3, as DNA: TGTGCCAGCAGGCTAACAGGAATGTACGTGACAGATACGCAGTATTTT. It yields the protein CASRLTGMYVTDTQYF.

The table lists this clonotype with a few counts. The chain is built from TRBV5-1 and TRBJ2-1; D is uncertain. V shed 4 bases and J shed 7 bases, with 15 bases lying between them. Germline CDR1 reads SGHRS; CDR2 reads YFSETQ. The CDR3 covers 14 residues. CDR3 region: CASSAPGPGNEQFF. As DNA, the CDR3 is TGCGCCAGCAGCGCCCCGGGTCCTGGGAATGAGCAGTTCTTC.

This clonotype turned up a few times. J is TRBJ2-5 and V is TRBV10-3; D tentatively fits TRBD1 or TRBD2 (5 bases each). The CDR3 contains 13 residues. CDR1 is ENHRY and CDR2 is SYGVKD in the germline V gene. Trimming left V 6 bases short and J 2 bases short, with 10 bases between. DNA of the CDR3: TGTGCCATCAGAGATGAGGGGCAAGAGACCCAGTACTTC. As protein: CAIRDEGQETQYF.

V is TRBV30 and J is TRBJ2-1, with 9 bases fitting TRBD2. V was clipped by 2 bases and J by 5 bases; unmatched bases: 4. CDR1 and CDR2 from the germline V gene are GTSNPN and SVGIG (reference sequence). The CDR3 has 14 residues. The CDR3 protein is CAWSRTSADNEQFF. The CDR3 nucleotides read TGTGCCTGGAGTAGGACTAGCGCGGACAATGAGCAGTTCTTC.